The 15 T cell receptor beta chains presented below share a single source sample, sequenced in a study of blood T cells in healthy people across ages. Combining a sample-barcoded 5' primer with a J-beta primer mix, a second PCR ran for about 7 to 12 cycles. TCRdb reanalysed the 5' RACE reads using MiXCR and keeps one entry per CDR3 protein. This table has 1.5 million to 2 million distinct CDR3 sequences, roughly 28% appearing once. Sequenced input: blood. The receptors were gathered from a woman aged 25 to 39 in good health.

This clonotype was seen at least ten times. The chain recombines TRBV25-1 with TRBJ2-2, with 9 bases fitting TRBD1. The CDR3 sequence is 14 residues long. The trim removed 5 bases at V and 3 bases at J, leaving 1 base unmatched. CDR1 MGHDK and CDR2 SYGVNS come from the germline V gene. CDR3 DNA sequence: TGTGCCAGCAGTTGGGACAGGGACACCGGGGAGCTGTTTTTT. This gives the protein CASSWDRDTGELFF.

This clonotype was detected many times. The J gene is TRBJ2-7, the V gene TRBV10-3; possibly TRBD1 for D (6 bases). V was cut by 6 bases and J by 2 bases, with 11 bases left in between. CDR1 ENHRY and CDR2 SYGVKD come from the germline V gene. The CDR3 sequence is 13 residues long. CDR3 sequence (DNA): TGTGCCATCAGGGGGACAAGCACCTACGAGCAGTACTTC. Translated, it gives CAIRGTSTYEQYF.

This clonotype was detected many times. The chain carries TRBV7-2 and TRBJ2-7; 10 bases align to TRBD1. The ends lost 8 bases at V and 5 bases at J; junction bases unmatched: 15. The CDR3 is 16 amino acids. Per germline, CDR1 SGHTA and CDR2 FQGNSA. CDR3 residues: CASSTGTGVLRNEQYF. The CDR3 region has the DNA TGTGCCAGCTCGACGGGGACAGGGGTCCTAAGGAACGAGCAGTACTTC.

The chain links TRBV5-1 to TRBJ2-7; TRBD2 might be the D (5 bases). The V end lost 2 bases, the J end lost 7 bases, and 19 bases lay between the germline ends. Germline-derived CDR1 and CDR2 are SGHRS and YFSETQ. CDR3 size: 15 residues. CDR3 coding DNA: TGCGCCAGCAGCTTAAACGGGAACCGCCTTGGAGAGCAGTACTTC. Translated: CASSLNGNRLGEQYF.

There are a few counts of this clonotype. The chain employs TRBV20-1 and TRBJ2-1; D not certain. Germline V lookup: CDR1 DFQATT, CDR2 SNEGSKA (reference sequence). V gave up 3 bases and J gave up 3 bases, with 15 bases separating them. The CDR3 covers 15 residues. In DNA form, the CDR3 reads TGCAGTGCTAGGAGTAGGGCAGACCGCTACAATGAGCAGTTCTTC. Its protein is CSARSRADRYNEQFF.

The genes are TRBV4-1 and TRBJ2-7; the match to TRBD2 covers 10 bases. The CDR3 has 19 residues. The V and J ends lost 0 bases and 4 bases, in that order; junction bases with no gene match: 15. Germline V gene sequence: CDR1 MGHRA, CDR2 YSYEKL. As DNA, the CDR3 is TGCGCCAGCAGCCAAGACCCGCCCCGGATAGCGGGAGGAACGTACGAGCAGTACTTC. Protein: CASSQDPPRIAGGTYEQYF.

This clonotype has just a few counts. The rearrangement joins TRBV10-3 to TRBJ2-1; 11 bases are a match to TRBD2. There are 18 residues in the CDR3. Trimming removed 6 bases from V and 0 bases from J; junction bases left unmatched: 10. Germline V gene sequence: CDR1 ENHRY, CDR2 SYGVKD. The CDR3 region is CAIRALAGAFSSYNEQFF. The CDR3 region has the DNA TGTGCCATCAGGGCACTAGCGGGGGCCTTTAGCTCCTACAATGAGCAGTTCTTC.

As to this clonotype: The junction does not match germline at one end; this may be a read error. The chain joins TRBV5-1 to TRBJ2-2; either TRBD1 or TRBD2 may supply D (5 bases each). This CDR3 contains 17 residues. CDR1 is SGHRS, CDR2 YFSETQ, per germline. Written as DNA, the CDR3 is TGCGCCAGCAGCTGGATCCGTGGGACCCGAAACACCGGGGAGCGGTTTTTT. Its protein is CASSWIRGTRNTGERFF. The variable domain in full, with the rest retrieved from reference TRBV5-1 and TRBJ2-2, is KAGVTQTPRYLIKTRGQQVTLSCSPISGHRSVSWYQQTPGQGLQFLFEYFSETQRNKGNFPGRFSGRQFSNSRSEMNVSTLELGDSALYLCASSWIRGTRNTGERFFGEGSRLTVL.

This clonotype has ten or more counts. CDR3 loop: CASSLGQGVDQPQHF. CDR3 DNA: TGTGCCAGCAGCCTGGGACAGGGGGTAGATCAGCCCCAGCATTTT. The genes are TRBV5-8 and TRBJ1-5, with 11 bases identical to TRBD1. This CDR3 spans 15 amino acids. With 4 bases clipped from V and 5 bases from J, the junction kept 5 bases outside the gene matches. Germline V gene data show CDR1 as SGHTS and CDR2 as YDEGEE.

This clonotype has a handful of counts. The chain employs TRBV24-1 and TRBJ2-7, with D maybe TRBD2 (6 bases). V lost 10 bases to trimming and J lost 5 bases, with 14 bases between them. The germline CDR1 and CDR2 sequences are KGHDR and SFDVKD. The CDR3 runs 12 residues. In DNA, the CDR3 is TGTGCCACTGCGGGGCAATCCAACGAGCAGTACTTC. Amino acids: CATAGQSNEQYF.

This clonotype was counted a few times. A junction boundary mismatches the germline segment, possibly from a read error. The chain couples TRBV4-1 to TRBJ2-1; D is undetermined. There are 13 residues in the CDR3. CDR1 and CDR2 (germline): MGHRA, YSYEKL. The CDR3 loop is CASIQEGKGEQFF. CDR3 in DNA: TGCGCCAGCATCCAAGAAGGGAAAGGGGAGCAGTTCTTC.

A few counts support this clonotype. The CDR3 bases are TGTGCCATCAGCGCTGGGGACAGGGGGGGAGGATACCAGTACTTC. Amino acids: CAISAGDRGGGYQYF. J is TRBJ2-5 and V is TRBV10-3, with 11 nucleotides matching TRBD1. CDR3 length: 15 residues. Trimming cost V 6 bases and J 10 bases; bases outside gene matches: 13. CDR1 is ENHRY and CDR2 is SYGVKD in the germline V gene.

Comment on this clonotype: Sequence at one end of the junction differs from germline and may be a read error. CDR3: CASNLPSVDEQYF. For the CDR3, the DNA is TGTGCCAGCAACTTACCCTCGGTCGACGAGCAGTACTTC. V is TRBV7-9 and J is TRBJ2-7, with D uncertain. Per germline, CDR1 SEHNR and CDR2 FQNEAQ (reference sequence). The CDR3 covers 13 residues.

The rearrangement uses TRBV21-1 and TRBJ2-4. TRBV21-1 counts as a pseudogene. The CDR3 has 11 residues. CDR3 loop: CASSRSYERYF. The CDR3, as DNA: TGTGCCAGCAGCAGAAGTTACGAGCGGTACTTC.

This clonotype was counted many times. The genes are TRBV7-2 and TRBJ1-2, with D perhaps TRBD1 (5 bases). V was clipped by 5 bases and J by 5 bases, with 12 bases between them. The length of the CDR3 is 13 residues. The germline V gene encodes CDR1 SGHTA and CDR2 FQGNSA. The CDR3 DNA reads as TGTGCCAGCAGCCAAGGAGGGGCTTATGGCTACACCTTC. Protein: CASSQGGAYGYTF.